The TCR beta chain described here comes from a study of cytomegalovirus exposure and HLA in healthy donors. At the level of the study: Membership in the Caucasian-associated ancestry cluster was found for 75% to 85% of 300 to 400 genotyped donors.

Trimming took off 7 bases at V and 6 bases at J, with 18 bases between the two ends. CDR3 size: 14 residues. Germline lookup yields CDR1 MDHEN and CDR2 SYDVKM. This clone showed up just a few times. PCR primers comprised 60 Vbeta and 13 Jbeta primers. Only in-frame clones appear in the TCRdb table, and some are missing; sequencing was by immunoSEQ multiplex PCR. The sample comprises about 95,000 clones, 82% of which are singletons, and 3% to 4% rests with the top ten. The J gene is TRBJ1-2, the V gene TRBV28; D not resolved. Sequenced sample: PBMCs. The receptor's source is a man between 25 and 39 years old in good health and CMV-seropositive. CDR3 nucleotide sequence: TGTGCCAGCACCTTTGGGCAGGCCGTTAATGGCTACACCTTC. It codes for CASTFGQAVNGYTF.